A selection of T cell receptor beta chains follows, all from one sample in a study of T-cell reconstitution after alpha-beta-depleted transplantation in children. MiXCR, run by TCRdb on the PCR reads, gives a single entry per CDR3 protein. The data hold around 530,000 distinct CDR3 sequences, with about 31% observed a single time. The specimen comprised PBMCs from the stem cell graft donor, sampled from the stem cell graft. These receptors all stem from a human donor who donated a stem cell graft to a child with aplastic anemia. Each CDR3 is given with its conserved first and last residue. The D gene is left open where the match is weak. Some rows have no size entry. The others give once, few or many, or a class for an expanded clone.

d_gene: -; j_gene: TRBJ1-5; abundance: few; v_gene: TRBV20-1; CDR3nt: TGCAGTGCTAGAGATCCGATAGGGACGGATCAGCCCCAGCATTTT; CDR3aa: CSARDPIGTDQPQHF
d_gene: TRBD2; j_gene: TRBJ2-1; abundance: -; v_gene: TRBV2; CDR3nt: TGTGCCGGCCTAGCGGGAGGGCCTGGGAATGAGCAGTTCTTC; CDR3aa: CAGLAGGPGNEQFF
d_gene: -; j_gene: TRBJ1-2; abundance: -; v_gene: TRBV7-2; CDR3nt: TGTGCCAGCAGCTCCGGATCTAACTATGGCTACACCTTC; CDR3aa: CASSSGSNYGYTF
d_gene: TRBD1; j_gene: TRBJ2-5; abundance: -; v_gene: TRBV6-5; CDR3nt: TGTGCCAGCAGTTATGCAGGGGGTAGTAAAGAGACCCAGTACTTC; CDR3aa: CASSYAGGSKETQYF
d_gene: TRBD2; j_gene: TRBJ2-3; abundance: -; v_gene: TRBV11-2; CDR3nt: TGTGCCAGCAGCCCTAGCGGGGGACCAGATACGCAGTATTTT; CDR3aa: CASSPSGGPDTQYF
d_gene: TRBD2; j_gene: TRBJ2-5; abundance: -; v_gene: TRBV3-1; CDR3nt: TGTGCCAGCAGCCAAGTGACTAGCGGGAACGATCCCACCGAGACCCAGTACTTC; CDR3aa: CASSQVTSGNDPTETQYF
d_gene: TRBD1; j_gene: TRBJ2-2; abundance: few; v_gene: TRBV5-5; CDR3nt: TGTGCCAGCAGCTTGCCCCCGACAGGGTGGGCGACCGGGGAGCTGTTTTTT; CDR3aa: CASSLPPTGWATGELFF
d_gene: -; j_gene: TRBJ1-5; abundance: -; v_gene: TRBV6-5; CDR3nt: TGTGCCAGCAGTTACTCAATGGGGGGCAATCAGCCCCAGCATTTT; CDR3aa: CASSYSMGGNQPQHF
d_gene: TRBD2; j_gene: TRBJ2-5; abundance: -; v_gene: TRBV12-3/TRBV12-4; CDR3nt: TGTGCCAGCGGGAGGGCCTTGGAGACCCAGTACTTC; CDR3aa: CASGRALETQYF
d_gene: TRBD1; j_gene: TRBJ1-1; abundance: -; v_gene: TRBV29-1; CDR3nt: TGCAGCGTTCAGACAGGGCCGAGGACTGAAGCTTTCTTT; CDR3aa: CSVQTGPRTEAFF
d_gene: TRBD1; j_gene: TRBJ1-5; abundance: many; v_gene: TRBV7-2; CDR3nt: TGTGCCAGCAGCCCTGGACAGGGAAGAGTTAATCAGCCCCAGCATTTT; CDR3aa: CASSPGQGRVNQPQHF
d_gene: TRBD1; j_gene: TRBJ2-7; abundance: few; v_gene: TRBV20-1; CDR3nt: TGCAGTGCTCGACAGGGGGCCTACGAGCAGTACTTC; CDR3aa: CSARQGAYEQYF
d_gene: -; j_gene: TRBJ1-5; abundance: -; v_gene: TRBV12-3/TRBV12-4; CDR3nt: TGTGCCAGCATGTTGACCCGCGGTCAGCCCCAGCATTTT; CDR3aa: CASMLTRGQPQHF
d_gene: TRBD1; j_gene: TRBJ2-2; abundance: once; v_gene: TRBV5-5; CDR3nt: TGTGCCAGCAGCGGAGACAGGGGGCCGGCCGGGGAGCTGTTTTTT; CDR3aa: CASSGDRGPAGELFF
d_gene: TRBD2; j_gene: TRBJ2-3; abundance: few; v_gene: TRBV20-1; CDR3nt: TGCAGTGCTAGAGATCTTAGCGGGGCGAGGGATACGCAGTATTTT; CDR3aa: CSARDLSGARDTQYF
d_gene: -; j_gene: TRBJ2-1; abundance: -; v_gene: TRBV5-1; CDR3nt: TGCGCCAGCAGCGAAACCCTGTTAAGCTCCTACAATGAGCAGTTCTTC; CDR3aa: CASSETLLSSYNEQFF
d_gene: -; j_gene: TRBJ2-2; abundance: -; v_gene: TRBV20-1; CDR3nt: TGCAGTGCTAGAGTCGACGGCGGGGAGCTGTTTTTT; CDR3aa: CSARVDGGELFF
d_gene: -; j_gene: TRBJ1-4; abundance: -; v_gene: TRBV29-1; CDR3nt: TGCAGCGTCTCCCCCGGCCTAAATGAAAAACTGTTTTTT; CDR3aa: CSVSPGLNEKLFF
d_gene: TRBD1; j_gene: TRBJ1-2; abundance: few; v_gene: TRBV18; CDR3nt: TGTGCCAGCTCGCAAGGGACAGCTAACTATGGCTACACCTTC; CDR3aa: CASSQGTANYGYTF
d_gene: -; j_gene: TRBJ2-1; abundance: -; v_gene: TRBV20-1; CDR3nt: TGCAGTGCTGTAAACTTGGATAGGGGCTACAATGAGCAGTTCTTC; CDR3aa: CSAVNLDRGYNEQFF
d_gene: TRBD1; j_gene: TRBJ1-2; abundance: few; v_gene: TRBV4-3; CDR3nt: TGCGCCAGCAGCCCCGGACAGGGGATCTATGGCTACACCTTC; CDR3aa: CASSPGQGIYGYTF
d_gene: -; j_gene: TRBJ2-1; abundance: -; v_gene: TRBV12-3/TRBV12-4; CDR3nt: TGTGCCAGCAGCCATCCGCCACAGAATGAGCAGTTCTTC; CDR3aa: CASSHPPQNEQFF
d_gene: -; j_gene: TRBJ2-1; abundance: few; v_gene: TRBV6-2/TRBV6-3; CDR3nt: TGTGCCAGCAGTTATCGGGGATATGAGCAGTTCTTC; CDR3aa: CASSYRGYEQFF
d_gene: TRBD2; j_gene: TRBJ2-1; abundance: -; v_gene: TRBV29-1; CDR3nt: TGCAGCGTTCAGACTAGCAGCTCCTACAATGAGCAGTTCTTC; CDR3aa: CSVQTSSSYNEQFF
d_gene: -; j_gene: TRBJ1-5; abundance: -; v_gene: TRBV10-3; CDR3nt: TGTGCCATCAGTGACCAGAGCACCGTGCGGCAGCCCCAGCATTTT; CDR3aa: CAISDQSTVRQPQHF
d_gene: TRBD2; j_gene: TRBJ2-1; abundance: few; v_gene: TRBV12-3/TRBV12-4; CDR3nt: TGTGCCAGCAGTTCGGCACCGGGACTAGGTCCGAATGAGCAGTTCTTC; CDR3aa: CASSSAPGLGPNEQFF
d_gene: -; j_gene: TRBJ2-1; abundance: -; v_gene: TRBV5-4; CDR3nt: TGTGCCAGCAGACCTTCGGACCCCTCCTACAATGAGCAGTTCTTC; CDR3aa: CASRPSDPSYNEQFF
d_gene: -; j_gene: TRBJ2-3; abundance: few; v_gene: TRBV12-3/TRBV12-4; CDR3nt: TGTGCCAGCAGTTTATATGGGATAGGCACAGATACGCAGTATTTT; CDR3aa: CASSLYGIGTDTQYF
d_gene: -; j_gene: TRBJ1-6; abundance: few; v_gene: TRBV30; CDR3nt: TGTGCCTGGCGGCAGGGTAATTCACCCCTCCACTTT; CDR3aa: CAWRQGNSPLHF
d_gene: -; j_gene: TRBJ2-1; abundance: -; v_gene: TRBV5-1; CDR3nt: TGCGCCAGCAGCCCCGATAGCGTTGCCTACAATGAGCAGTTCTTC; CDR3aa: CASSPDSVAYNEQFF
d_gene: -; j_gene: TRBJ1-6; abundance: -; v_gene: TRBV6-1; CDR3nt: TGTGCCAGCAGTGAAATCGGGCTGAATTCACCCCTCCACTTT; CDR3aa: CASSEIGLNSPLHF
d_gene: TRBD1; j_gene: TRBJ2-3; abundance: -; v_gene: TRBV5-1; CDR3nt: TGCGCCAGCAGCCGGACAGGGGTTAAAGATACGCAGTATTTT; CDR3aa: CASSRTGVKDTQYF
d_gene: -; j_gene: TRBJ1-2; abundance: -; v_gene: TRBV7-2; CDR3nt: TGTGCCAGCAGCTTTCCCGGGACGAGCTACACCTTC; CDR3aa: CASSFPGTSYTF
d_gene: TRBD1; j_gene: TRBJ1-1; abundance: -; v_gene: TRBV18; CDR3nt: TGTGCCAGCTCACTCGGACAGGGGGCTTGGACTGAAGCTTTCTTT; CDR3aa: CASSLGQGAWTEAFF
d_gene: TRBD1; j_gene: TRBJ2-3; abundance: few; v_gene: TRBV4-3; CDR3nt: TGCGCCAGCAGCCGCAAGGGACAGGGGGCTGGGACAGATACGCAGTATTTT; CDR3aa: CASSRKGQGAGTDTQYF
d_gene: TRBD1; j_gene: TRBJ2-2; abundance: -; v_gene: TRBV28; CDR3nt: TGTGCCAGCAGAGAAGGGACAGGGGGATCCGGGGAGCTGTTTTTT; CDR3aa: CASREGTGGSGELFF
d_gene: -; j_gene: TRBJ1-1; abundance: -; v_gene: TRBV6-5; CDR3nt: TGTGCCAGCAGTAGTCCCGAACGGACTGAAGCTTTCTTT; CDR3aa: CASSSPERTEAFF
d_gene: -; j_gene: TRBJ2-1; abundance: -; v_gene: TRBV20-1; CDR3nt: TGCAGTGCTAGAGAAGGACTGGAATTAGGGAGAGAGCAGTTCTTC; CDR3aa: CSAREGLELGREQFF
d_gene: -; j_gene: TRBJ1-2; abundance: -; v_gene: TRBV10-1; CDR3nt: TGCGCCAGCAGTGAGTCGAAAAGCTGCCCGCTCCACTATGGCTACACCTTC; CDR3aa: CASSESKSCPLHYGYTF
d_gene: -; j_gene: TRBJ2-1; abundance: -; v_gene: TRBV7-9; CDR3nt: TGTGCCAGCAGCCCAGGGACTGTGAACAATGAGCAGTTCTTC; CDR3aa: CASSPGTVNNEQFF
d_gene: TRBD2; j_gene: TRBJ2-5; abundance: many; v_gene: TRBV29-1; CDR3nt: TGCAGCGTTGTTTCTAGCGGGAGTGCTGGCGAGACCCAGTACTTC; CDR3aa: CSVVSSGSAGETQYF
d_gene: TRBD2; j_gene: TRBJ2-1; abundance: few; v_gene: TRBV20-1; CDR3nt: TGCAGTGCTAGTTTAGCGGGAGGGAGTTCGAATGAGCAGTTCTTC; CDR3aa: CSASLAGGSSNEQFF
d_gene: TRBD1; j_gene: TRBJ2-2; abundance: few; v_gene: TRBV20-1; CDR3nt: TGCAGTGCTAGTCCAGGACAGGGCTACACCGGGGAGCTGTTTTTT; CDR3aa: CSASPGQGYTGELFF
d_gene: -; j_gene: TRBJ2-4; abundance: -; v_gene: TRBV12-3/TRBV12-4; CDR3nt: TGTGCCAGCAGTTTCAGTCTAGCCAAAAACATTCAGTACTTC; CDR3aa: CASSFSLAKNIQYF
d_gene: -; j_gene: TRBJ1-1; abundance: few; v_gene: TRBV7-9; CDR3nt: TGTGCCAGCCAAGAATTATACGAGAGCACTGAAGCTTTCTTT; CDR3aa: CASQELYESTEAFF
d_gene: -; j_gene: TRBJ2-7; abundance: -; v_gene: TRBV27; CDR3nt: TGTGCCAGCAGTCACCAGGGGAGGGAGCAGTACTTC; CDR3aa: CASSHQGREQYF
d_gene: -; j_gene: TRBJ2-7; abundance: few; v_gene: TRBV30; CDR3nt: TGTGCCTGGAGGGGGAGATCCTACGAGCAGTACTTC; CDR3aa: CAWRGRSYEQYF
d_gene: -; j_gene: TRBJ1-6; abundance: -; v_gene: TRBV7-2; CDR3nt: TGTGCCAGCAGCCCAAGAGTGGGGAGTAGATCACCCCTCCACTTT; CDR3aa: CASSPRVGSRSPLHF
d_gene: -; j_gene: TRBJ1-5; abundance: -; v_gene: TRBV18; CDR3nt: TGTGCCAGCTCACCAACCGGGGGGGTTCAGCCCCAGCATTTT; CDR3aa: CASSPTGGVQPQHF
d_gene: -; j_gene: TRBJ2-3; abundance: once; v_gene: TRBV5-1; CDR3nt: TGCGCCAGCAGCTTGATCTGGGGCGAAACAGATACGCAGTATTTT; CDR3aa: CASSLIWGETDTQYF
d_gene: -; j_gene: TRBJ1-1; abundance: -; v_gene: TRBV7-2; CDR3nt: TGTGCCAGCAGCTTGGGGGTCCAGAGTGAAGCTTTCTTT; CDR3aa: CASSLGVQSEAFF
d_gene: TRBD1; j_gene: TRBJ2-7; abundance: -; v_gene: TRBV5-4; CDR3nt: TGTGCCAGCACCACTGGAGGGACAGGGGGTCTGTCGGAGCAGTACTTC; CDR3aa: CASTTGGTGGLSEQYF
d_gene: -; j_gene: TRBJ2-3; abundance: few; v_gene: TRBV5-5; CDR3nt: TGTGCCAGCAGCTTGGATTGGACGGCGATGCCAGATACGCAGTATTTT; CDR3aa: CASSLDWTAMPDTQYF
d_gene: -; j_gene: TRBJ1-6; abundance: few; v_gene: TRBV7-3; CDR3nt: TGTGCCAGCAGCTTACGTGGGGGGTATAATTCACCCCTCCACTTT; CDR3aa: CASSLRGGYNSPLHF